This passage covers 19 T cell receptor beta chains from one sample sequenced in a study of resident and recirculating memory T cells in vitiligo. Only in-frame clones appear in the TCRdb table, and some are missing; sequencing was by immunoSEQ multiplex PCR. The sample shows about 42,000 clones, around 90% of them seen only once. Sequences were obtained from blood. All receptors come from a male donor with vitiligo.

The table lists this clone with a few counts. J is TRBJ2-2 and V is TRBV6-1; D may be TRBD1 (6 bases). The germline V gene encodes CDR1 MNHNS and CDR2 SASEGT. This CDR3 region has 14 residues. V lost 6 bases and J lost 3, with 11 bases in between. This CDR3 is CASRAQGDTGELFF. The CDR3 DNA reads TGTGCCAGCAGAGCACAGGGAGACACCGGGGAGCTGTTTTTT.

This clone was recorded once. V and J are TRBV7-9 and TRBJ2-7; maybe TRBD2 (5 bases). Trimming pared 0 bases from V and 1 base from J, leaving 16 bases between. The CDR3 consists of 17 residues. CDR1 is SEHNR, CDR2 FQNEAQ, per germline (reference sequence). CDR3 in amino acids: CASSLAPVGGRSYEQYF. DNA of the CDR3: TGTGCCAGCAGCTTAGCGCCAGTTGGCGGGCGATCCTACGAGCAGTACTTC.

V usage is TRBV7-2 and J usage is TRBJ2-5, with a possible D match to TRBD2 (7 bases). The germline V gene has CDR1 SGHTA and CDR2 FQGNSA. The CDR3 totals 14 residues. V lost 5 bases and J lost 5, with 15 bases in between. This chain's CDR3 is CASSPRGGPETQYF. In DNA form, the CDR3 reads TGTGCCAGCAGCCCGAGGGGGGGTCCGGAGACCCAGTACTTC. Full variable domain (outside the CDR3, taken from reference TRBV7-2 and TRBJ2-5): GAGVSQSPSNKVTEKGKDVELRCDPISGHTALYWYRQSLGQGLEFLIYFQGNSAPDKSGLPSDRFSAERTGGSVSTLTIQRTQQEDSAVYLCASSPRGGPETQYFGPGTRLLVL.

This sequence joins TRBV5-5 and TRBJ1-1, with 8 nucleotides matching TRBD1. The trim removed 2 bases at V and 6 bases at J, leaving 9 bases unmatched. CDR3 length equals 15 residues. Germline V CDR1 and CDR2: SGHKS, YYEKEE (reference sequence). CDR3 in DNA: TGTGCCAGCAGCTTAGAAGGGACAGGATATCCTGAAGCTTTCTTT. Translated: CASSLEGTGYPEAFF.

The rearrangement joins TRBV5-5 to TRBJ1-5, with a weak D call TRBD1 (5 bases). CDR3 length equals 18 residues. Per germline, CDR1 SGHKS and CDR2 YYEKEE (reference sequence). Trimming pared 1 base from V and 1 base from J, leaving 18 bases between. The CDR3 region has the DNA TGTGCCAGCAGCTTGTTCCAGGGCTTCGATAGGAGCAATCAGCCCCAGCATTTT. This encodes CASSLFQGFDRSNQPQHF. Based on the CDR3 plus reference TRBV5-5 and TRBJ1-5, the full variable domain is DAGVTQSPTHLIKTRGQQVTLRCSPISGHKSVSWYQQVLGQGPQFIFQYYEKEERGRGNFPDRFSARQFPNYSSELNVNALLLGDSALYLCASSLFQGFDRSNQPQHFGDGTRLSIL.

In the case of this clone: Compared with germline, one end of the junction differs, possibly owing to a read error. The chain combines TRBV5-1 with TRBJ2-6; TRBD1 might be the D (5 bases). Germline CDR1 SGHRS, CDR2 YFSETQ. This CDR3 comprises 18 residues. DNA of the CDR3: TGCGCCAGCAACTTGGGGCACAAGGGGCTCTCTGGGGCCAACGTCCTGACTTTC. Its translation is CASNLGHKGLSGANVLTF.

The rearrangement uses TRBV5-1 and TRBJ1-2; TRBD1 matches 7 bases. Germline CDR1 and CDR2: SGHRS and YFSETQ. V trimming: 4 bases; J trimming: 1 base; junction bases outside the gene matches: 7. This CDR3 has 15 residues. The CDR3 DNA follows: TGCGCCAGCAGCCTAGGGACAGTTGATAACTATGGCTACACCTTC. It yields the protein CASSLGTVDNYGYTF.

The J gene is TRBJ1-2, the V gene TRBV6-5; 7 nucleotides align to TRBD1. The V and J ends lost 8 bases and 2 bases, in that order; junction bases with no gene match: 11. The CDR3 spans 15 residues. Germline V gives CDR1 MNHEY, CDR2 SVGAGI. CDR3 DNA sequence: TGTGCCAGCGGCCGCAATCTGGGACAGAACTATGGCTACACCTTC. It translates to CASGRNLGQNYGYTF.

The rearrangement links TRBV15 to TRBJ2-2; D possibly corresponds to TRBD2 (6 bases). V was clipped by 4 bases and J by 5 bases, with 17 bases between them. CDR1 is LNHNV, CDR2 YYDKDF, per germline (reference sequence). This CDR3 is built from 16 residues. The chain's CDR3 is CATSISGGSGTGELFF. CDR3 coding DNA: TGTGCCACCAGCATCTCCGGGGGTTCGGGAACCGGGGAGCTGTTTTTT.

This chain links TRBV7-2 with TRBJ2-7; TRBD2 aligns across 8 bases. The CDR3 covers 15 residues. Unmatched junction bases numbered 7, after V lost 5 bases and J lost 1 base. The germline gives CDR1 SGHTA, CDR2 FQGNSA. CDR3 in DNA: TGTGCCAGCAGCCTTAGCGGGGTACCTTCCTACGAGCAGTACTTC. Its translation is CASSLSGVPSYEQYF.

The CDR3 coding sequence is TGTGCCAGCAGCTTGGGAGCAGGCCGCTATGGCTACACCTTC. This codes for CASSLGAGRYGYTF. This rearrangement joins TRBV5-6 to TRBJ1-2; D uncertain. Trimming pared 0 bases from V and 4 bases from J, leaving 10 bases between. Germline V lookup: CDR1 SGHDT, CDR2 YYEEEE. This CDR3 has 14 residues.

The genes are TRBV6-1 and TRBJ2-3, with 9 positions matching TRBD2. Trimming cost V 7 bases and J 2 bases; bases outside gene matches: 7. Germline-derived CDR1 and CDR2 are MNHNS and SASEGT. The CDR3 runs 15 residues. Written as DNA, the CDR3 is TGTGCCAGCATCAGCCTAGCGGGGACCACAGATACGCAGTATTTT. Protein: CASISLAGTTDTQYF.

The gene calls are TRBV27 and TRBJ1-6, with D uncertain. Trimming pared 1 base from V and 10 bases from J, leaving 14 bases between. The CDR3 runs 15 residues. The germline CDR1 and CDR2 sequences are MNHEY and SMNVEV (reference sequence). CDR3 nucleotide sequence: TGTGCCAGCAGTTTATTGCGACTCCCCCGCTCACCCCTCCACTTT. Its translation is CASSLLRLPRSPLHF.

This chain links TRBV5-1 with TRBJ2-5, with TRBD1 matching 9 bases. CDR1 SGHRS and CDR2 YFSETQ come from the germline V gene. V shed 3 bases, J shed 5 bases, and the junction held 8 bases outside the gene matches. The CDR3 spans 15 residues. CDR3 DNA sequence: TGCGCCAGCAGCTCCGGGACAGGGAAAGGGGAGACCCAGTACTTC. Protein sequence: CASSSGTGKGETQYF.

The chain joins TRBV6-6 to TRBJ1-5; the match to TRBD1 covers 7 bases. This CDR3 spans 13 amino acids. Germline V gene data show CDR1 as MNHNY and CDR2 as SVGAGI (reference sequence). The J segment lost 0 bases and the V segment lost 10 bases, leaving 3 bases of the junction unmatched. The chain's CDR3 is CATGTASNQPQHF. CDR3 coding DNA: TGTGCCACCGGGACAGCTAGCAATCAGCCCCAGCATTTT.

CDR3 sequence reads: CASSLRETGELFF. The CDR3 DNA reads as TGCGCCAGCAGCTTGAGGGAGACCGGGGAGCTGTTTTTT. The chain employs TRBV5-1 and TRBJ2-2; a weak D match, TRBD2 (5 bases). Trimming pared 1 base from V and 5 bases from J, leaving 6 bases between. The CDR3 has 13 amino acids. Germline lookup yields CDR1 SGHRS and CDR2 YFSETQ.

The chain couples TRBV19 to TRBJ1-2; no firm D call. Looked up from germline, CDR1 is LNHDA and CDR2 is SQIVND (reference sequence). CDR3 size: 11 residues. V lost 4 bases to trimming and J lost 4 bases, with 4 bases between them. The CDR3 protein is CASSTGYGYTF. In nucleotides, the CDR3 is TGTGCCAGTAGTACAGGCTATGGCTACACCTTC.

The chain recombines TRBV6-5 with TRBJ2-2; D is perhaps TRBD2 (5 bases). The CDR3 totals 15 residues. Trimming shortened V by 4 bases and J by 2 bases, and 11 bases separated the two germline ends. Germline assignment: CDR1 MNHEY and CDR2 SVGAGI. In DNA, the CDR3 is TGTGCCAGCAGTTTAGTAGCGCCAAACACCGGGGAGCTGTTTTTT. The encoded protein is CASSLVAPNTGELFF.

The chain carries TRBV6-4 and TRBJ2-3; possible D gene TRBD1, 5 bases. V lost 0 bases and J lost 1, with 11 bases in between. The CDR3 is 16 amino acids. Germline V CDR1 and CDR2: MRHNA, SNTAGT. The CDR3 DNA reads as TGTGCCAGCAGTGACTCGACAACAGGCGGCACAGATACGCAGTATTTT. This codes for CASSDSTTGGTDTQYF.